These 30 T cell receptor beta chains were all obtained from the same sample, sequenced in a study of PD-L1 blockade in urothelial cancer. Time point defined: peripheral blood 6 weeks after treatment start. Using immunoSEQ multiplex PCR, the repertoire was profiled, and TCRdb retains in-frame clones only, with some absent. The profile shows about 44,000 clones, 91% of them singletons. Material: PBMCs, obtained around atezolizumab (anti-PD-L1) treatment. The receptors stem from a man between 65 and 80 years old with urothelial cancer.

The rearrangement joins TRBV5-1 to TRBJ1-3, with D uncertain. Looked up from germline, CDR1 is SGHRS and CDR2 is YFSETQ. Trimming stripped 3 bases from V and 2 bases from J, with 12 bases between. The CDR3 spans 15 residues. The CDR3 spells CASSSTGIAGNTIYF. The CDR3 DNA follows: TGCGCCAGCAGCTCAACCGGGATAGCTGGAAACACCATATATTTT.

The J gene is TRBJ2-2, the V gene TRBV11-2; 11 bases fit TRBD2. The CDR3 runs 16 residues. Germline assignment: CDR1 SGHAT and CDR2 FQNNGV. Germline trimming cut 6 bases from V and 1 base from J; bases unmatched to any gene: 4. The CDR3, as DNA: TGTGCCAGCAGAACGGGACTAGCGGTGAACACCGGGGAGCTGTTTTTT. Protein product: CASRTGLAVNTGELFF.

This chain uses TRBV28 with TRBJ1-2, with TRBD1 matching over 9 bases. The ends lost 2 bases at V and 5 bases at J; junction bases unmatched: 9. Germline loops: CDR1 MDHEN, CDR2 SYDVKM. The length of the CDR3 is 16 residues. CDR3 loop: CASSLDAQGAVYGYTF. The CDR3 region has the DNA TGTGCCAGCAGTTTAGACGCACAGGGGGCTGTTTATGGCTACACCTTC.

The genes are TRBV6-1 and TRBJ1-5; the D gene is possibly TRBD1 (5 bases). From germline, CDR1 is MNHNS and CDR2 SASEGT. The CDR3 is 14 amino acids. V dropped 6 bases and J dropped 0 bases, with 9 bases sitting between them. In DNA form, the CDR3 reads TGTGCCAGCAGACGACAGTATAGCAATCAGCCCCAGCATTTT. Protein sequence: CASRRQYSNQPQHF.

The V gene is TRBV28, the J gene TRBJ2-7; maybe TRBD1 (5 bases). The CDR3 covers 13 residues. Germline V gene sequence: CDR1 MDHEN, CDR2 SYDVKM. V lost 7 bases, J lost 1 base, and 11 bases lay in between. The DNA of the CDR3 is TGTGCCAGCACCCTGCCAGGGTCCTACGAGCAGTACTTC. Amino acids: CASTLPGSYEQYF.

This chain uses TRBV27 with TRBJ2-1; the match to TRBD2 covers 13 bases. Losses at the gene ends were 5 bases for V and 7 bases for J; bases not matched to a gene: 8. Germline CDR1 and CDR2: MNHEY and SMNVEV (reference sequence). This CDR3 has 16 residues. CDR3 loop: CASSKRTSGSRNEQFF. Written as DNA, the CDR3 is TGTGCCAGCAGTAAACGGACTAGCGGGAGCAGAAATGAGCAGTTCTTC.

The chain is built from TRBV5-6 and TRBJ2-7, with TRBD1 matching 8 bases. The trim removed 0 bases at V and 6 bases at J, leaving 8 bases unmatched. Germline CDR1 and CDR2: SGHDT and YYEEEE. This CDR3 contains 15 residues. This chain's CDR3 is CASSLVRTGLSEQYF. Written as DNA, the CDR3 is TGTGCCAGCAGCTTGGTAAGGACAGGGTTATCCGAGCAGTACTTC.

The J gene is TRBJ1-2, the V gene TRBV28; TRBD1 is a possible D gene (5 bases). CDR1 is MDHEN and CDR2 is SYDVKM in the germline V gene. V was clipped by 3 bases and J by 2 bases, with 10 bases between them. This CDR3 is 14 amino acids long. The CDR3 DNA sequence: TGTGCCAGCAGTTTGGGAGGGGTGAACTATGGCTACACCTTC. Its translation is CASSLGGVNYGYTF.

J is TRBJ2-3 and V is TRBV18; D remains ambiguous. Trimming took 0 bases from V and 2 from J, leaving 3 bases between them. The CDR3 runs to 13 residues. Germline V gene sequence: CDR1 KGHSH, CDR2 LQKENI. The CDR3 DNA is TGTGCCAGCTCACCACCCAACACAGATACGCAGTATTTT. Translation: CASSPPNTDTQYF. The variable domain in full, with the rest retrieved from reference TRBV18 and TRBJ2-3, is NAGVMQNPRHLVRRRGQEARLRCSPMKGHSHVYWYRQLPEEGLKFMVYLQKENIIDESGMPKERFSAEFPKEGPSILRIQQVVRGDSAAYFCASSPPNTDTQYFGPGTRLTVL.

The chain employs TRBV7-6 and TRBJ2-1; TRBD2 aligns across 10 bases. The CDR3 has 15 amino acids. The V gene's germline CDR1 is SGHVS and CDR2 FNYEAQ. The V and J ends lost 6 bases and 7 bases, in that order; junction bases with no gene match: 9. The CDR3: CASSSTSGRANEQFF. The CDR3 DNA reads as TGTGCCAGCAGTTCGACTAGCGGGCGCGCGAATGAGCAGTTCTTC.

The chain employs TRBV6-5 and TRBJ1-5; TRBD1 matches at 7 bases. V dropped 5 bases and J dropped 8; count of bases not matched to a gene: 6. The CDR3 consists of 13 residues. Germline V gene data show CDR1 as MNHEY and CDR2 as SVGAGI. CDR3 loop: CASSRQGREPQHF. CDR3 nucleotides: TGTGCCAGCAGTCGACAGGGTCGGGAGCCCCAGCATTTT.

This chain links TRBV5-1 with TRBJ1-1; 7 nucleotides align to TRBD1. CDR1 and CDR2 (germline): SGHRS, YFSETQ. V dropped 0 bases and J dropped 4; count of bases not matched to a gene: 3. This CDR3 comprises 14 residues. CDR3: CASSLEGTVTEAFF. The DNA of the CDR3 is TGCGCCAGCAGCTTGGAGGGGACAGTCACTGAAGCTTTCTTT.

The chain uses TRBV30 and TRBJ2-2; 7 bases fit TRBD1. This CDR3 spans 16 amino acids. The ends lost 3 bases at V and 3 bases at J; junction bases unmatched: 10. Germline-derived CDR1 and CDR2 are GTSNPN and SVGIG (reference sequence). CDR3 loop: CAWRVRGGIYTGELFF. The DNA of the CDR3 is TGTGCCTGGAGGGTGAGAGGGGGCATATACACCGGGGAGCTGTTTTTT.

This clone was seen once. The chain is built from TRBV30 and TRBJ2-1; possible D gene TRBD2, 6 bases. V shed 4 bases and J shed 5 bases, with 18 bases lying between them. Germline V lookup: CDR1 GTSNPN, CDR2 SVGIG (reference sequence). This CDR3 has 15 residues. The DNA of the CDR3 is TGTGCCTGGATCCTGGGGGGTTACAAAAACAATGAGCAGTTCTTC. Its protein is CAWILGGYKNNEQFF.

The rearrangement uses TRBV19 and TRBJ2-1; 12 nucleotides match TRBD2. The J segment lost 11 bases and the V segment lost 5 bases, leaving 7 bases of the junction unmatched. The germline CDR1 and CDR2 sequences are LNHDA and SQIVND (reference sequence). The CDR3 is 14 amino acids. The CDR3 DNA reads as TGTGCCAGTAGTGCGACTAGCGGGAGAAGTAAGCAGTTCTTC. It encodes CASSATSGRSKQFF.

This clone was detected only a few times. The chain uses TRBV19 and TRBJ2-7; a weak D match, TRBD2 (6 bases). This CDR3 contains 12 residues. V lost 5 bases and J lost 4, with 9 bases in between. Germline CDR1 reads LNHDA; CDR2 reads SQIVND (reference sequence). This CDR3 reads CASSQSGYEQYF. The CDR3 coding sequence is TGTGCCAGTAGTCAGAGCGGGTACGAGCAGTACTTC.

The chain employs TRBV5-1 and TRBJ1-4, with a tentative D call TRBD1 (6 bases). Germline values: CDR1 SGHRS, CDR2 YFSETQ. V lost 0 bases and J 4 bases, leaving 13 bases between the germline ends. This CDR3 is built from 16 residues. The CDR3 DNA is TGCGCCAGCAGCTTGGGGCAGGGGATGGTTAATGAAAAACTGTTTTTT. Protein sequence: CASSLGQGMVNEKLFF.

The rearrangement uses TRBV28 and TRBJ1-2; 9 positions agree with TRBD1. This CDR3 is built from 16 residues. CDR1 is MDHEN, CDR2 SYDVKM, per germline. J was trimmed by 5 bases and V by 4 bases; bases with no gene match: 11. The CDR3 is CASSSRGQGSIYGYTF. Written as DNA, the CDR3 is TGTGCCAGCAGTTCCCGCGGACAGGGGAGTATTTATGGCTACACCTTC.

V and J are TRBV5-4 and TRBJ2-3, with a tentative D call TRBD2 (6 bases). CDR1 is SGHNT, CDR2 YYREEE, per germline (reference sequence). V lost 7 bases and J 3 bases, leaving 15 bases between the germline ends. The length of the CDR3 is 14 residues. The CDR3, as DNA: TGTGCCAGCGGGGGGACCCCGGGGACAGATACGCAGTATTTT. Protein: CASGGTPGTDTQYF.

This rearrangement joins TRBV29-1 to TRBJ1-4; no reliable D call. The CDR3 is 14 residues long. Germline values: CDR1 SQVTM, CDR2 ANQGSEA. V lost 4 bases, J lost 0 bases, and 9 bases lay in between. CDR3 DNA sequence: TGCAGCGTTGGGCCAGGTACAACTAATGAAAAACTGTTTTTT. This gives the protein CSVGPGTTNEKLFF.

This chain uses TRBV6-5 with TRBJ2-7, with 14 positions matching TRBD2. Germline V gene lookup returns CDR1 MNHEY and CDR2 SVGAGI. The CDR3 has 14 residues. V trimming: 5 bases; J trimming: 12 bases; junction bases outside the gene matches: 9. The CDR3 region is CASSPGTSGSRTYF. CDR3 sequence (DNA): TGTGCCAGCAGTCCTGGGACTAGCGGGAGCAGGACGTACTTC.

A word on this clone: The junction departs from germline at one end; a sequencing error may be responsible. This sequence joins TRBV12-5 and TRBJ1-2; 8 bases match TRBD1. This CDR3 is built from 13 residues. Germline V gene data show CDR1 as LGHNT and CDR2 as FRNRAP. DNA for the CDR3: TGTGCTAGTGGCTTGGACAGGGAGTATGGCTACACCTTC. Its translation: CASGLDREYGYTF.

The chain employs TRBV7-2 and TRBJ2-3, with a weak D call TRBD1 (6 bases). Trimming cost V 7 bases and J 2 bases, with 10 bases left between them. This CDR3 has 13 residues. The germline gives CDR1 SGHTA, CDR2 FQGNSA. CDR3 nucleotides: TGTGCCAGCAACAGGGAGCACACAGATACGCAGTATTTT. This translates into CASNREHTDTQYF.

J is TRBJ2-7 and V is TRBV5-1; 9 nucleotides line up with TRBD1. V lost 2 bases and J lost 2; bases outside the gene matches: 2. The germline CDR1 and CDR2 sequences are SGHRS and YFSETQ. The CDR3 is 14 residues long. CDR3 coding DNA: TGCGCCAGCAGCTTCGGACAGGGGACCTACGAGCAGTACTTC. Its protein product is CASSFGQGTYEQYF.

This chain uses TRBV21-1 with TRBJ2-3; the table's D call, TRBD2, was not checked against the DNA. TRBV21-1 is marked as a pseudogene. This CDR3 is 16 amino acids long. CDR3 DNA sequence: TGTGCCAGCGCAGCGGAAGCAGGACTCAGGACAGATACGCAGTATTTT. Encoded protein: CASAAEAGLRTDTQYF.

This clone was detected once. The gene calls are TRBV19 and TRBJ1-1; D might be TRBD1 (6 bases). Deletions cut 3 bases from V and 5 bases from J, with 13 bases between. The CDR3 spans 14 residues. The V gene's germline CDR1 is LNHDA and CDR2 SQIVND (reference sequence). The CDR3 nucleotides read TGTGCCAGTAGTATTGCAGGGGTGGGGACTGAAGCTTTCTTT. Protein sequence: CASSIAGVGTEAFF. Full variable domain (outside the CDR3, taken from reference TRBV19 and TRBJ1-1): DGGITQSPKYLFRKEGQNVTLSCEQNLNHDAMYWYRQDPGQGLRLIYYSQIVNDFQKGDIAEGYSVSREKKESFPLTVTSAQKNPTAFYLCASSIAGVGTEAFFGQGTRLTVV.

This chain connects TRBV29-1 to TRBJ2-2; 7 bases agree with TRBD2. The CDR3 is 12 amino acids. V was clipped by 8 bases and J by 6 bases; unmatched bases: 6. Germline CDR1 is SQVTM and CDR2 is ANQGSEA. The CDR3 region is CSSLGGAGELFF. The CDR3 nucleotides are TGCAGCTCCTTGGGGGGGGCCGGGGAGCTGTTTTTT.

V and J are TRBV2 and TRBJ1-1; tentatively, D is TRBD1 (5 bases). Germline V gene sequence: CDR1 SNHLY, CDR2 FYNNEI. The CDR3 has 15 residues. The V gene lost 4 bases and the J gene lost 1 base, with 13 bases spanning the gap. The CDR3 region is CASSVRGGANTEAFF. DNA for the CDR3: TGTGCCAGCAGTGTAAGGGGAGGCGCGAACACTGAAGCTTTCTTT.

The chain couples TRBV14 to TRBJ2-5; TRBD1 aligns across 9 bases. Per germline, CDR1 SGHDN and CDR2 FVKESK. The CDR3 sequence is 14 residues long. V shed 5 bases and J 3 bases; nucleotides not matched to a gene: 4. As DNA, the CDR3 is TGTGCCAGCAGCTACCGGGACAGGGAAGAGACCCAGTACTTC. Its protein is CASSYRDREETQYF.

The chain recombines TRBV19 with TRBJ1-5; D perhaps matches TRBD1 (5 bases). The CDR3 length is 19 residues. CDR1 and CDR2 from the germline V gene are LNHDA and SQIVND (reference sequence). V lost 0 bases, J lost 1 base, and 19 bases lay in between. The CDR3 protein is CASSIDQMAGQGSNQPQHF. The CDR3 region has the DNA TGTGCCAGTAGTATAGATCAGATGGCGGGGCAGGGAAGCAATCAGCCCCAGCATTTT.